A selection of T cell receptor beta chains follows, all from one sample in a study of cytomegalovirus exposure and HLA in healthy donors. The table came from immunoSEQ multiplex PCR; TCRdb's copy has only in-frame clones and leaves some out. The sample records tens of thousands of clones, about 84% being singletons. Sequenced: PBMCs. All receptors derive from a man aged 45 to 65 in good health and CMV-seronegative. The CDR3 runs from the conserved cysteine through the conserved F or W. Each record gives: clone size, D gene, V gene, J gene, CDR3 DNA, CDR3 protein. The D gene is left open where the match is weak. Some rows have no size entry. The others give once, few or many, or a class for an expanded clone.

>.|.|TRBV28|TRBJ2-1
TGTGCCAGCAGTTTAGCTTTTGCAGGGGGGAGCAATGAGCAGTTCTTC
CASSLAFAGGSNEQFF
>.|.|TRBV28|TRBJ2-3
TGTGCCAGCAGTTTCGGGATAAGCACAGATACGCAGTATTTT
CASSFGISTDTQYF
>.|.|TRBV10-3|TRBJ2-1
TGTGCCATCAGTGAGTCGACATTGGGGGGATACAATGAGCAGTTCTTC
CAISESTLGGYNEQFF
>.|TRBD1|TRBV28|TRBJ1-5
TGTGCCAGCAGGCCGACAGGGTTAGGCAATCAGCCCCAGCATTTT
CASRPTGLGNQPQHF
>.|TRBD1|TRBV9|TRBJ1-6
TGTGCCAGCAGACCGGGACAGGTCAATTCACCCCTCCACTTT
CASRPGQVNSPLHF
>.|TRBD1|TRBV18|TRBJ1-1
TGTGCCAGCTCACGAGGGGACAGTTACGGGGCTTTCTTT
CASSRGDSYGAFF
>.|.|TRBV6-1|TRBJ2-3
TGTGCCAGCAGTGTCCAGGGGCCAGATACGCAGTATTTT
CASSVQGPDTQYF
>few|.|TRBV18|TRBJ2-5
TGTGCCAGCTCACCCCCTAGCGCCATGGAGACCCAGTACTTC
CASSPPSAMETQYF
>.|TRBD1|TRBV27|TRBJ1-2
TGTGCCAGCACAACAGGGGCGGGTGGCTACACCTTC
CASTTGAGGYTF
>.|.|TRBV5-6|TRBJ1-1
TGTGCCAGCAGCTTGGCAGGCCACATGAACACTGAAGCTTTCTTT
CASSLAGHMNTEAFF
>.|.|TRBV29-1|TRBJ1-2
TGCAGCGTTGAAGATCCGGAAGCGAACTATGGCTACACCTTC
CSVEDPEANYGYTF
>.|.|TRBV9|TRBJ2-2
TGTGCCAGCAGCGGACACGTGAACACCGGGGAGCTGTTTTTT
CASSGHVNTGELFF
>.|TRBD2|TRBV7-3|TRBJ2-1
TGTGCCAGCAGCTTAATTCCGGGGGGGAACTACAATGAGCAGTTCTTC
CASSLIPGGNYNEQFF
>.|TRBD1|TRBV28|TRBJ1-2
TGTGCCAGCAGTCCGGGACAGGGATGGGATGGCTACACCTTC
CASSPGQGWDGYTF
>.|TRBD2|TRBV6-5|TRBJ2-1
TGTGCCAGCAGTTACTCGATTAGCGGGGGTTACAATGAGCAGTTCTTC
CASSYSISGGYNEQFF
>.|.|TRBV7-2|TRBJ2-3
TGTGCCAGCAGTGTTTTCAGGGATACGCAGTATTTT
CASSVFRDTQYF
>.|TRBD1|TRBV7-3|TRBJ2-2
TGTGCCAGCAGCTTAAGGGACAGGGGTACCGGGGAGCTGTTTTTT
CASSLRDRGTGELFF
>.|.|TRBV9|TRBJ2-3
TGTGCCAGCAGCGTAGGGAATCTGGGGGGACGAGATACGCAGTATTTT
CASSVGNLGGRDTQYF
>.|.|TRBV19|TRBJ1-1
TGTGCCTCGAGCGGGGGGACGGCTTTCTTT
CASSGGTAFF
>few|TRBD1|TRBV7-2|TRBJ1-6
TGTGCCAGCAGCGCCCGACAGGGGGAAGGGGGCTCACCCCTCCACTTT
CASSARQGEGGSPLHF
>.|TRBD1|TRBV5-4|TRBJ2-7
TGTGCCAGCAGCTTGTATTCCGGGACAGGGGGCGAGCAGTACTTC
CASSLYSGTGGEQYF
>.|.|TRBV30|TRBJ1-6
TGTGCCTGGACAGGGATGAGGAATTCACCCCTCCACTTT
CAWTGMRNSPLHF
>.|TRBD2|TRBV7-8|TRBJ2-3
TGTGCCAGCAGCCCAGGACTAGCCCTAAATACGCAGTATTTT
CASSPGLALNTQYF
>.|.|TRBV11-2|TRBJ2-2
TGTGCCAGCAGCAACAGGGAAATAAAAATCGGGGAGCTGTTTTTT
CASSNREIKIGELFF
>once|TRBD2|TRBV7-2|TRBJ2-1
TGTGCCAGCAGCTTTCGCGCGGGAGGGGCCTACAATGAGCAGTTCTTC
CASSFRAGGAYNEQFF
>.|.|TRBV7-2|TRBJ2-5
TGTGCCAGCAGCTTAGCCCGAGAGACCCAGTACTTC
CASSLARETQYF
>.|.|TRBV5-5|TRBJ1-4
TGTGCCAGCAGCTTGGCGGGGGGCGGACTTGATGAAAAACTGTTTTTT
CASSLAGGGLDEKLFF
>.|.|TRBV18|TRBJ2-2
TGTGCCAGCTCACGGAGTGGGGACGGGGGCACCGGGGAGCTGTTTTTT
CASSRSGDGGTGELFF
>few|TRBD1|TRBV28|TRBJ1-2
TGTGCCAGCAGTTCACAGGGGTCCGGTAGCTACACCTTC
CASSSQGSGSYTF
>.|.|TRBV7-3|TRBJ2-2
TGTGCCAGCAGCCTAGACTCCCAGGAGCTGTTTTTT
CASSLDSQELFF
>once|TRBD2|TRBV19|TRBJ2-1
TGTGCCAGTAGTCCGTATAGCGGGAGCTACAATGAGCAGTTCTTC
CASSPYSGSYNEQFF
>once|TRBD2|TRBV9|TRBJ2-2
TGTGCCAGCAGCGTAGCTACTAAGGGACTAGCTGCCGGGGAGCTGTTTTTT
CASSVATKGLAAGELFF
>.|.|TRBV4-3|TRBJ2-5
TGCGCCAGCAGCCAAGGTATAACACCGTACCAAGAGACCCAGTACTTC
CASSQGITPYQETQYF
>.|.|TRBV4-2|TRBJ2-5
TGTGCCAGCAGCCACGGGACTGTACAAGAGACCCAGTACTTC
CASSHGTVQETQYF
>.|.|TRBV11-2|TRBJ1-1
TGTGCCAGCAGCTCGGGTGTGGGTTCCACTGAAGCTTTCTTT
CASSSGVGSTEAFF